The 30 T cell receptor beta chains listed next were all sequenced from one sample in a study of control samples from healthy donors and cancer patients. Using immunoSEQ multiplex PCR, the repertoire was profiled, and TCRdb retains in-frame clones only, with some absent. Among 170,000 or so clones, 90% to 95% were seen once, and the ten largest hold 1.2% to 1.5%. The sequenced material came from blood. The source of these receptors is a woman aged 18-29 years in good health.

The rearrangement links TRBV6-1 to TRBJ1-1, with D unresolved. The germline V gene encodes CDR1 MNHNS and CDR2 SASEGT. V was cut by 2 bases and J by 4 bases, with 14 bases left in between. This CDR3 comprises 15 residues. The CDR3 DNA reads as TGTGCCAGCAGTGAATGGTCGTCGGGGAGCACTGAAGCTTTCTTT. Amino acid sequence: CASSEWSSGSTEAFF.

The chain joins TRBV9 to TRBJ2-7, with D perhaps assigned TRBD1 or TRBD2 (5 bases each). The CDR3 contains 14 residues. Trimming left V 0 bases short and J 5 bases short, with 12 bases between. CDR1 and CDR2 (germline): SGDLS, YYNGEE. CDR3 sequence reads: CASSVGQGVDEQYF. DNA for the CDR3: TGTGCCAGCAGCGTAGGCCAGGGAGTGGACGAGCAGTACTTC.

This chain joins TRBV29-1 and TRBJ2-2; D is possibly TRBD1 (6 bases). The CDR3 is made up of 15 amino acids. The V end was cut by 5 bases, the J end by 0 bases, with 13 bases between. Germline loops: CDR1 SQVTM, CDR2 ANQGSEA. In DNA, the CDR3 is TGCAGCGTTAACCAGGGGTCCCCGAACACCGGGGAGCTGTTTTTT. Translation gives CSVNQGSPNTGELFF.

The rearrangement uses TRBV7-9 and TRBJ1-1; tentatively, D is TRBD1 (5 bases). CDR1 is SEHNR, CDR2 FQNEAQ, per germline (reference sequence). This CDR3 is built from 13 residues. Between the trimmed V and J ends, which lost 3 bases and 3 bases, there was a span of 8 bases. The CDR3 region has the DNA TGTGCCAGCAGCTTCTCGGGGGACACTGAAGCTTTCTTT. This codes for CASSFSGDTEAFF.

The chain joins TRBV28 to TRBJ2-6; unclear D gene. Germline V lookup: CDR1 MDHEN, CDR2 SYDVKM. CDR3 length: 15 amino acids. V lost 4 bases to trimming and J lost 0 bases, with 7 bases between them. DNA for the CDR3: TGTGCCAGCAGTTCCCCTCACTCTGGGGCCAACGTCCTGACTTTC. Residues: CASSSPHSGANVLTF.

Only one count was recorded for this clone. The genes are TRBV28 and TRBJ1-4; possible D gene TRBD1, 6 bases. Trimming took off 6 bases at V and 2 bases at J, with 19 bases between the two ends. Germline V gives CDR1 MDHEN, CDR2 SYDVKM. This CDR3 spans 17 amino acids. Written as DNA, the CDR3 is TGTGCCAGCAGCCCACAACCCTTTAGGGGGACTAATGAAAAACTGTTTTTT. The encoded protein is CASSPQPFRGTNEKLFF.

The chain couples TRBV5-6 to TRBJ2-7; no clear D. Germline loops: CDR1 SGHDT, CDR2 YYEEEE. The CDR3 has 14 residues. V was shortened by 0 bases and J by 5 bases, with 12 bases between the two germline ends. Written as DNA, the CDR3 is TGTGCCAGCAGCTTGGCTCTCACCCCTCACGAGCAGTACTTC. The encoded protein is CASSLALTPHEQYF. The whole variable domain, filled in from reference TRBV5-6 and TRBJ2-7, reads DAGVTQSPTHLIKTRGQQVTLRCSPKSGHDTVSWYQQALGQGPQFIFQYYEEEERQRGNFPDRFSGHQFPNYSSELNVNALLLGDSALYLCASSLALTPHEQYFGPGTRLTVT.

The gene calls are TRBV11-2 and TRBJ1-2; D is possibly TRBD1 (5 bases). This CDR3 region has 11 residues. In germline, CDR1 is SGHAT, CDR2 FQNNGV. With 3 bases removed from V and 7 bases from J, the gap between germline ends came to 6 bases. The CDR3 region has the DNA TGTGCCAGCAGCTTGGGGGGTGGCTACACCTTC. It is translated as CASSLGGGYTF.

V gene TRBV7-8 combines with J gene TRBJ1-6; D not certain. Trimming shortened V by 2 bases and J by 7 bases, and 6 bases separated the two germline ends. Germline CDR1 SGHVS, CDR2 FQNEAQ. This CDR3 is 13 amino acids long. The CDR3 region is CASSLMRNSPLHF. In DNA, the CDR3 is TGTGCCAGCAGCTTAATGAGGAATTCACCCCTCCACTTT. The full variable domain, rest sourced from reference TRBV7-8 and TRBJ1-6, is GAGVSQSPRYKVAKRGQDVALRCDPISGHVSLFWYQQALGQGPEFLTYFQNEAQLDKSGLPSDRFFAERPEGSVSTLKIQRTQQEDSAVYLCASSLMRNSPLHFGNGTRLTVT.

The chain recombines TRBV5-1 with TRBJ1-1, with 9 bases aligning to TRBD1. CDR3 length equals 17 residues. Germline CDR1 and CDR2: SGHRS and YFSETQ. Trimming cost V 0 bases and J 1 base; bases outside gene matches: 7. The chain's CDR3 is CASSLAGTGYGNTEAFF. CDR3 coding DNA: TGCGCCAGCAGCTTGGCGGGGACAGGGTATGGGAACACTGAAGCTTTCTTT. Filled out from reference TRBV5-1 and TRBJ1-1, the complete variable domain reads KAGVTQTPRYLIKTRGQQVTLSCSPISGHRSVSWYQQTPGQGLQFLFEYFSETQRNKGNFPGRFSGRQFSNSRSEMNVSTLELGDSALYLCASSLAGTGYGNTEAFFGQGTRLTVV.

V usage is TRBV7-9 and J usage is TRBJ2-3, with D perhaps matching TRBD1 (5 bases). V dropped 5 bases and J dropped 9 bases, with 12 bases sitting between them. The germline V gene has CDR1 SEHNR and CDR2 FQNEAQ (reference sequence). The CDR3 is 12 amino acids. Written as DNA, the CDR3 is TGTGCCAGCAGCCTAATGCAGGGCACGCAGTATTTT. Protein product: CASSLMQGTQYF. Variable domain in full (rest from reference TRBV7-9 and TRBJ2-3): DTGVSQNPRHKITKRGQNVTFRCDPISEHNRLYWYRQTLGQGPEFLTYFQNEAQLEKSRLLSDRFSAERPKGSFSTLEIQRTEQGDSAMYLCASSLMQGTQYFGPGTRLTVL.

The J gene is TRBJ1-2, the V gene TRBV18, with D perhaps TRBD1 (6 bases). Germline lookup yields CDR1 KGHSH and CDR2 LQKENI. Trimming left V 2 bases short and J 0 bases short, with 10 bases between. The CDR3 length is 15 residues. CDR3 in DNA: TGTGCCAGCTCACCAGAAGCAGGGGCTAACTATGGCTACACCTTC. Translated, it gives CASSPEAGANYGYTF.

The chain couples TRBV7-9 to TRBJ1-2; tentatively, D is TRBD1 (5 bases). The ends were cut back, 1 base at V and 7 bases at J, with 13 bases in the middle. In germline, CDR1 is SEHNR, CDR2 FQNEAQ (reference sequence). The CDR3 contains 14 residues. This CDR3 is CASSLGQGVRGYTF. The CDR3 DNA sequence: TGTGCCAGCAGCTTAGGTCAAGGGGTTCGTGGCTACACCTTC.

The genes are TRBV27 and TRBJ2-5, with 11 nucleotides matching TRBD2. The CDR3 length is 14 residues. The V segment lost 5 bases and the J segment 13 bases; nucleotides outside the gene matches: 12. Germline V gene sequence: CDR1 MNHEY, CDR2 SMNVEV (reference sequence). In DNA, the CDR3 is TGTGCCAGCAGTGTTCTAGCGGGAGGCTCTGAGGGGTACTTC. Its protein product is CASSVLAGGSEGYF.

The chain has TRBV4-3 and TRBJ2-2; maybe TRBD2 (6 bases). This CDR3 is built from 14 residues. V was clipped by 2 bases and J by 6 bases, with 10 bases between them. The germline V gene encodes CDR1 LGHNA and CDR2 YSLEER. The CDR3 sequence is CASSQQTSSGELFF. DNA for the CDR3: TGCGCCAGCAGCCAACAAACTAGCTCCGGGGAGCTGTTTTTT.

The chain has TRBV20-1 and TRBJ2-6; the D is unclear. The germline V gene has CDR1 DFQATT and CDR2 SNEGSKA (reference sequence). The CDR3 runs 14 residues. Trimming took 3 bases from V and 0 from J, leaving 6 bases between them. CDR3 sequence: CSASPASGANVLTF. The CDR3 coding sequence is TGCAGTGCTAGTCCGGCCTCTGGGGCCAACGTCCTGACTTTC.

J is TRBJ1-3 and V is TRBV6-5; D is ambiguous. The V end was cut by 3 bases, the J end by 7 bases, with 10 bases between. Germline loops: CDR1 MNHEY, CDR2 SVGAGI. This CDR3 region has 13 residues. CDR3 amino acids: CASSYEKANTIYF. Written as DNA, the CDR3 is TGTGCCAGCAGTTATGAAAAGGCGAACACCATATATTTT.

The chain employs TRBV7-9 and TRBJ2-1; a possible D gene is TRBD1 (6 bases). The CDR3 spans 11 residues. Germline V gene lookup returns CDR1 SEHNR and CDR2 FQNEAQ (reference sequence). Trimming took 7 bases from V and 6 from J, leaving 7 bases between them. In nucleotides, the CDR3 is TGTGCCAGCACCAGGGGCAATGAGCAGTTCTTC. This codes for CASTRGNEQFF.

V gene TRBV18 combines with J gene TRBJ2-5; D not certain. Per the germline V gene, CDR1 is KGHSH and CDR2 is LQKENI. V lost 3 bases and J lost 5, with 10 bases in between. The CDR3 totals 13 residues. CDR3 sequence: CASSPAPAETQYF. CDR3 in DNA: TGTGCCAGCTCACCGGCCCCGGCGGAGACCCAGTACTTC.

The gene calls are TRBV4-2 and TRBJ2-2, with a possible D match to TRBD1 (5 bases). Trimming pared 7 bases from V and 2 bases from J, leaving 20 bases between. CDR1 is LGHNA and CDR2 is YNFKEQ in the germline V gene. The CDR3 sequence is 17 residues long. As DNA, the CDR3 is TGTGCCAGCACCCATCTAATGGGGCAGGGAAACACCGGGGAGCTGTTTTTT. Amino acids: CASTHLMGQGNTGELFF.

The V and J genes are TRBV6-2 or TRBV6-3 and TRBJ1-6; D unclear. V shed 2 bases and J shed 7 bases, with 12 bases lying between them. CDR1 is MNHEY and CDR2 is SVGEGT in the germline V gene. The CDR3 is 15 residues long. The CDR3 sequence: CASSYGVTENSPLHF. Here the CDR3 DNA reads TGTGCCAGCAGTTACGGGGTGACGGAGAATTCACCCCTCCACTTT.

J is TRBJ1-1 and V is TRBV4-1; 7 positions match TRBD1. Germline lookup yields CDR1 MGHRA and CDR2 YSYEKL. This CDR3 spans 16 amino acids. The V and J ends lost 1 base and 2 bases, in that order; junction bases with no gene match: 7. CDR3 sequence: CASSQGPNRGNTEAFF. DNA of the CDR3: TGCGCCAGCAGCCAAGGTCCTAACAGGGGTAACACTGAAGCTTTCTTT.

J is TRBJ2-2 and V is TRBV28, with 8 bases fitting TRBD1. V trimming: 3 bases; J trimming: 2 bases; junction bases outside the gene matches: 11. CDR1 is MDHEN, CDR2 SYDVKM, per germline. This CDR3 has 18 amino acids. CDR3 nucleotides: TGTGCCAGCAGTTTTCCCAGCCTCGGGACAGGCAACACCGGGGAGCTGTTTTTT. Translation: CASSFPSLGTGNTGELFF.

The V call is TRBV7-2, the J call TRBJ2-5; D ambiguous. Germline CDR1 is SGHTA and CDR2 is FQGNSA. Trimming took off 1 base at V and 5 bases at J, with 14 bases between the two ends. The CDR3 consists of 15 residues. DNA of the CDR3: TGTGCCAGCAGCTTAGGTCCTAGTCAAGGGGAGACCCAGTACTTC. Protein: CASSLGPSQGETQYF.

The chain recombines TRBV12-3 or TRBV12-4 with TRBJ1-2; no definite D call. V lost 6 bases to trimming and J lost 4 bases, with 9 bases between them. This CDR3 is 12 amino acids long. The CDR3 is CASSLPGYGYTF. CDR3 nucleotides: TGTGCCAGCAGCCTTCCGGGCTATGGCTACACCTTC.

V and J are TRBV6-2 or TRBV6-3 and TRBJ1-3; a possible D gene is TRBD1 (6 bases). CDR1 is MNHEY, CDR2 SVGEGT, per germline. CDR3 size: 15 residues. Trimming removed 5 bases at V and 2 bases at J, with 13 bases between. The CDR3 loop reads CASSPGQPAGNTIYF. DNA for the CDR3: TGTGCCAGCAGTCCCGGACAGCCAGCTGGAAACACCATATATTTT.

This chain links TRBV11-2 with TRBJ2-5; TRBD2 agrees at 10 bases. The V gene's germline CDR1 is SGHAT and CDR2 FQNNGV. There are 14 residues in the CDR3. V was clipped by 6 bases and J by 3 bases; unmatched bases: 4. The CDR3 nucleotides read TGTGCCAGCAGGAGGCTAGCGGGAGAAGAGACCCAGTACTTC. This gives the protein CASRRLAGEETQYF.

Details on this clone: Additional DNA sequences in this sample encode the identical CDR3. The CDR3 protein is CASSLGRSTYEQYF. The CDR3 nucleotides read TGTGCCAGCAGCCTAGGGCGCAGCACCTACGAGCAGTACTTC. The chain couples TRBV11-3 to TRBJ2-7; no firm D call. The V gene lost 5 bases and the J gene lost 2 bases, with 13 bases spanning the gap. This CDR3 spans 14 amino acids. The germline V gene has CDR1 SGHNT and CDR2 YENEEA.

V gene TRBV28 combines with J gene TRBJ1-2; 7 nucleotides line up with TRBD1. CDR3 size: 14 residues. The V and J ends lost 4 bases and 6 bases, in that order; junction bases with no gene match: 8. Germline CDR1 and CDR2: MDHEN and SYDVKM. CDR3 sequence: CASSSPNRGDGYTF. CDR3 bases: TGTGCCAGCAGTTCCCCGAACAGGGGTGATGGCTACACCTTC.

This clone was observed once. The sample carries other DNA sequences with the same CDR3. The V and J genes are TRBV3-1 (or the pseudogene TRBV3-2) and TRBJ2-2, with TRBD2 matching over 8 bases. The CDR3 has 16 residues. From germline, CDR1 is LGHDT and CDR2 YNNKEL (reference sequence). V was pared by 1 base and J by 1 base, with 2 bases of the junction left unmatched. The CDR3 reads CASSQAGGGNTGELFF. In nucleotides, the CDR3 is TGTGCCAGCAGCCAAGCGGGAGGGGGGAACACCGGGGAGCTGTTTTTT.